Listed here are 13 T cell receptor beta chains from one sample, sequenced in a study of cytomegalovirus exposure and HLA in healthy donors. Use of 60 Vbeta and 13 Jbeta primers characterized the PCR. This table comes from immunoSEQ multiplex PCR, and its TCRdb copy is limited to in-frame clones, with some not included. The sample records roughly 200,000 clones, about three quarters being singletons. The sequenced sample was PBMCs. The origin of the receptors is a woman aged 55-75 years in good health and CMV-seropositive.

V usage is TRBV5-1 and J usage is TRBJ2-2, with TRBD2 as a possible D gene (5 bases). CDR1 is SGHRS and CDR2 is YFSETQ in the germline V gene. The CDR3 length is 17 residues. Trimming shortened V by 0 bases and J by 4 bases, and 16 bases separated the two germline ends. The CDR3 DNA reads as TGCGCCAGCAGCTTGGCTTTTGGGCTAGCTGGCACCGGGGAGCTGTTTTTT. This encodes CASSLAFGLAGTGELFF.

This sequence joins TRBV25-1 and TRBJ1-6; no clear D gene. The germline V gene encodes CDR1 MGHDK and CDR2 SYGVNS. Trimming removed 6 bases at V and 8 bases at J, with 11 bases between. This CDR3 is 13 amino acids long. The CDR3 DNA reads TGTGCCAGCAGGCGGGGAACGGATTCACCCCTCCACTTT. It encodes CASRRGTDSPLHF.

Written as DNA, the CDR3 is TGTGCCAGCAGGCCCGGGACAGGAGTCTACGAGCAGTACTTC. This translates into CASRPGTGVYEQYF. The genes are TRBV7-8 and TRBJ2-7; 8 nucleotides match TRBD1. The trim removed 6 bases at V and 3 bases at J, leaving 7 bases unmatched. The CDR3 consists of 14 residues. Germline-derived CDR1 and CDR2 are SGHVS and FQNEAQ.

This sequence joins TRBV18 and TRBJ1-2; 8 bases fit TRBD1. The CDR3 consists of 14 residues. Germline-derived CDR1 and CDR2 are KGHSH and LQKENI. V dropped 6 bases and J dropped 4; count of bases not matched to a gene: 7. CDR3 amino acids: CASSADRGPYGYTF. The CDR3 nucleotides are TGTGCCAGCTCGGCTGACAGGGGACCCTATGGCTACACCTTC.

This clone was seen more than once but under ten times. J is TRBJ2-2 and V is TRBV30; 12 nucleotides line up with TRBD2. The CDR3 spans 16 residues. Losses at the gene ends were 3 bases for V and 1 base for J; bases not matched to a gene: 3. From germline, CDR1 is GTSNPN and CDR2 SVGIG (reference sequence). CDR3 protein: CAWSLGLAGNTGELFF. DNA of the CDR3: TGTGCCTGGAGCTTGGGACTAGCGGGGAACACCGGGGAGCTGTTTTTT.

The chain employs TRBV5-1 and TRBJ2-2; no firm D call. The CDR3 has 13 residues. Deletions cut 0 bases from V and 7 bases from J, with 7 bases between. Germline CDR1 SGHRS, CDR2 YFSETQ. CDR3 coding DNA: TGCGCCAGCAGCTTGGTAACAGACGGGGAGCTGTTTTTT. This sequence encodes CASSLVTDGELFF.

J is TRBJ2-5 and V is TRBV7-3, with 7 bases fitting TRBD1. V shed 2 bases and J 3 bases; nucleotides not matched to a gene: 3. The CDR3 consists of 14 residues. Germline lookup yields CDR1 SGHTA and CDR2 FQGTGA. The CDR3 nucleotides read TGTGCCAGCAGCTTATGGGGACAGAAAGAGACCCAGTACTTC. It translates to CASSLWGQKETQYF.

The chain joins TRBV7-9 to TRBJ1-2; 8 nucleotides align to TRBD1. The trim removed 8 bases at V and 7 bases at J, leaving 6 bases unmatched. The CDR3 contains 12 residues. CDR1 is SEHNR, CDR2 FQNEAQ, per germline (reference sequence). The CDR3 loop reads CASSGDRPGYTF. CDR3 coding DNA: TGTGCCAGCTCAGGGGACAGGCCTGGCTACACCTTC.

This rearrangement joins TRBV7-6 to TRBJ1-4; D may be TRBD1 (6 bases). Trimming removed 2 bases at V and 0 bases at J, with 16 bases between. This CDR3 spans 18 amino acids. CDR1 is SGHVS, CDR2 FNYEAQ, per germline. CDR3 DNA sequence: TGTGCCAGCAGCTTAACGCCCCAGGGGAGAGCAACTAATGAAAAACTGTTTTTT. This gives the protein CASSLTPQGRATNEKLFF. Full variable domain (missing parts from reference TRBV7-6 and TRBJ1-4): GAGVSQSPRYKVTKRGQDVALRCDPISGHVSLYWYRQALGQGPEFLTYFNYEAQQDKSGLPNDRFSAERPEGSISTLTIQRTEQRDSAMYRCASSLTPQGRATNEKLFFGSGTQLSVL.

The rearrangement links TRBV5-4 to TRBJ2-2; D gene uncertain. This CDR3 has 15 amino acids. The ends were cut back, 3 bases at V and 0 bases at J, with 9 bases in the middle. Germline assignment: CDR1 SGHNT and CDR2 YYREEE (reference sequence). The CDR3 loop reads CASSSEYANTGELFF. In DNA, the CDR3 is TGTGCCAGCAGCTCCGAGTACGCGAACACCGGGGAGCTGTTTTTT. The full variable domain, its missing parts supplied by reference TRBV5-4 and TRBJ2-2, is ETGVTQSPTHLIKTRGQQVTLRCSSQSGHNTVSWYQQALGQGPQFIFQYYREEENGRGNFPPRFSGLQFPNYSSELNVNALELDDSALYLCASSSEYANTGELFFGEGSRLTVL.

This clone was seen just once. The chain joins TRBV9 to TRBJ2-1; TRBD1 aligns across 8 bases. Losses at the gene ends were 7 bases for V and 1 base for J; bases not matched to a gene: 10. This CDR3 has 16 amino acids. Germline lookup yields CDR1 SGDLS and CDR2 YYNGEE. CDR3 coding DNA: TGTGCCAGCGGGACAGGTGTCGCGCTTTCCTACAATGAGCAGTTCTTC. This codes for CASGTGVALSYNEQFF.

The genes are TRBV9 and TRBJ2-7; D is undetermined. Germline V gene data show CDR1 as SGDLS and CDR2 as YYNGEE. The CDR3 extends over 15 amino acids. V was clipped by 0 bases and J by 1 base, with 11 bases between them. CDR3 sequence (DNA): TGTGCCAGCAGCGTAGATGGTCTCACTTCCTACGAGCAGTACTTC. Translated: CASSVDGLTSYEQYF.

Written as DNA, the CDR3 is TGTGCTAGTGGGAGGGGGCAGGGCTCCTACAATGAGCAGTTCTTC. Encoded protein: CASGRGQGSYNEQFF. V and J are TRBV12-5 and TRBJ2-1; 7 bases match TRBD1. The junction had 5 bases not matched to a gene; V was cut back by 6 bases and J by 0 bases. The germline gives CDR1 LGHNT, CDR2 FRNRAP. The length of the CDR3 is 15 residues.